This T cell receptor (beta chain) was retrieved from a study of shared clonotypes between healthy human individuals (dated by TCRdb to about 2020). Regarding the study in general: The cohort comprised a couple of women and three men aged 18 to 49 years. For each donor, CD4 naive and CD4 memory were each run on three plates, CD8 naive on two plates, and CD8 memory on one plate. Per donor, leukapheresis produced somewhere between about 0.9 and 9 billion PBMCs. To estimate repertoire size and how much clonotypes are shared between individuals, the study performed deep sequencing of blood TCR repertoires from roughly five healthy adults. To increase sequencing depth and limit assay-specific biases, TCR repertoire library preparation and sequencing were carried out by different laboratories using diverse techniques. General findings and caveats noted by the study authors: Roughly 5.2% of naive CD4, roughly 3.5% of naive CD8, 2% to 2.5% of memory CD4, and roughly 0.4% of memory CD8 clonotypes were shared across a handful of donors. Compared with non-shared clonotypes, the clonotypes found in all four sorted-subset donors had higher generation probabilities. Sampling was restricted to blood, and TCR repertoires in tissue are likely to differ from TCR repertoires in blood. The genetic and exposure-history diversity represented was limited by the small number of donors. Pairwise subsampling led to the expectation that sequencing depth would affect the degree of clonotype sharing among donors. Incomplete sequencing was indicated by rarefaction of sorted-subset datasets, despite the large sequencing depth. Naive subsets generally had larger estimated clonotype richness than memory subsets.

The donors were healthy, HIV-negative adults who had no recently reported acute infections or vaccinations. Only Caucasian adults living in Nashville, Tennessee, USA were represented among the donors. CD4+ T cells were enriched by magnetic negative selection, after which naive cells were positively selected on CD45RA and the negative fraction was taken as the memory subset. Blood was obtained by leukapheresis, after which PBMCs were separated by Ficoll-Histopaque density gradient centrifugation and cryopreserved in liquid nitrogen vapor phase. Analytical flow cytometry was used to check the purity and quantity of each magnetically sorted T cell population. Genomic DNA was isolated from each sorted fraction and quantified by UV absorbance on a Nanodrop 2000c. Using the deep immunoSEQ assay, TCR CDR3 regions were amplified from genomic DNA by multiplex PCR. Genomic DNA extracted from each cell subset was distributed evenly over all wells of several immunoSEQ 96-well plates, and each plate served as one replicate. For sorted subsets, around 200 ng genomic DNA, equal to about 30,000 T cell genomes, was loaded into each replicate PCR. Purified libraries were quantified with a Qubit 3.0 fluorometer, sized on a Bioanalyzer 2100, and re-quantified with the KAPA Library Quantification kit. Every immunoSEQ 96-well plate was sequenced on a separate single-read 150-cycle Illumina NextSeq 550 flow cell. In the source study's methods: The immunoSEQ output contained only junctional sequences without quality scores, so filtering could not match that applied to full-length reads. Sequences were annotated with PyIR, a Python wrapper for IgBLAST v1.9, using IMGT germline references to assign V/J genes and CDR3. Reads were filtered out if the reads had weak V/J assignments (E-value above 1e-6), no CDR3, stop codons, out-of-frame junctions, or ambiguous translated residues. V3J clonotypes were defined as sequences sharing the same inferred V gene, J gene, and CDR3 amino acid sequence. The percentage overlap between two repertoires was calculated by dividing the number of shared unique clonotypes by the size of the smaller repertoire. Three approaches were used to assess repertoire richness: RTK rarefaction, the Chao1 estimator, and Recon v2.1 estimates of unobserved clonotypes. Generation probabilities for all TCRbeta clonotypes obtained by the gDNA method from a few donors were computed using OLGA. Entries here come from immuneACCESS through TCRdb and include only in-frame sequences with V and J called. Some clones fail to appear in such tables; in the studies checked, an unresolved V gene covers under half of the shortfall, and the cause of the remainder is unknown. V, J and clone size were drawn from that table, and D and trimming were deduced from the DNA. This sample holds about 2.4 million clones; approximately 90% were observed only once. About 0.13% of the sample is in the top ten clones.

The CDR3 contains 16 residues, cysteine and phenylalanine counted. Only the CDR3 DNA is retained, 48 bases long and in frame from the first base. Via the germline V gene (reference sequence), CDR1 is SGHNT and CDR2 YYREEE. The junction carries 17 bases between V and J, which are trimmed by 1 base and 4 bases respectively. Regarding this clone: The antigen this receptor binds is unknown. The input lacks base qualities; no much larger clone sits a single base away.

Sequenced sample: naive CD4+ T cells sorted from blood. The cell subset or site label, as the study defines it: CD45RA+ positively selected. The chain links TRBV5-4 with TRBJ2-5; D gene: possibly TRBD2, on 5 matching bases. The receptor's source is a man aged 18 to 30 in good health. The bases read TGTGCCAGCAGCTTGCCCCAGCGAGGGTCCCTAGAGACCCAGTACTTC. Its coded protein is CASSLPQRGSLETQYF. The reference TRBV5-4 and TRBJ2-5 proteins fill in what lies around the CDR3, so the full variable domain reads ETGVTQSPTHLIKTRGQQVTLRCSSQSGHNTVSWYQQALGQGPQFIFQYYREEENGRGNFPPRFSGLQFPNYSSELNVNALELDDSALYLCASSLPQRGSLETQYFGPGTRLLVL.